Listed below are T cell receptor beta chains from one sample, sequenced in a study of blood T cell repertoires in COVID-19. The data were produced by immunoSEQ multiplex PCR, yet TCRdb's version contains in-frame clones alone and is incomplete. This table has 100,000 or so clones, over 65% appearing once. Material for sequencing was peripheral blood. The origin of the receptors is a human donor in a cohort sampled during active COVID-19. The CDR3 runs from the conserved cysteine through the conserved F or W. The order of the fields is clone size, J gene, D gene, V gene, CDR3 protein, CDR3 DNA. The D gene is left open where the match is weak. For some rows the clone size is stated as once, few or many, or as a class when expanded; others skip it.

clone size: NA; J gene: TRBJ2-1; D gene: NA; V gene: TRBV20-1; CDR3 protein: CSARGPNEQFF; CDR3 DNA: TGCAGTGCTAGAGGGCCCAATGAGCAGTTCTTC
clone size: few; J gene: TRBJ2-1; D gene: TRBD2; V gene: TRBV5-4; CDR3 protein: CASSSRTSGWYNEQFF; CDR3 DNA: TGTGCCAGCAGCTCCCGGACTAGCGGGTGGTACAATGAGCAGTTCTTC
clone size: NA; J gene: TRBJ2-2; D gene: NA; V gene: TRBV5-4; CDR3 protein: CASSLDRSPNTGELFF; CDR3 DNA: TGTGCCAGCAGCTTGGATCGGAGTCCGAACACCGGGGAGCTGTTTTTT
clone size: NA; J gene: TRBJ1-1; D gene: NA; V gene: TRBV11-2; CDR3 protein: CASSLDQARRNTEAFF; CDR3 DNA: TGTGCCAGCAGCTTAGATCAAGCACGCCGGAACACTGAAGCTTTCTTT
clone size: many; J gene: TRBJ2-7; D gene: TRBD1; V gene: TRBV18; CDR3 protein: CASSPLSGQGDYEQYF; CDR3 DNA: TGTGCCAGCTCACCATTATCTGGACAGGGGGACTACGAGCAGTACTTC
clone size: NA; J gene: TRBJ1-5; D gene: NA; V gene: TRBV3-1/TRBV3-2; CDR3 protein: CASSPREGSNQPQHF; CDR3 DNA: TGTGCCAGCAGCCCAAGGGAGGGGAGCAATCAGCCCCAGCATTTT
clone size: few; J gene: TRBJ2-6; D gene: TRBD1; V gene: TRBV13; CDR3 protein: CASSLGQGSSGANVLTF; CDR3 DNA: TGTGCCAGCAGCTTGGGACAGGGAAGCTCTGGGGCCAACGTCCTGACTTTC
clone size: NA; J gene: TRBJ2-2; D gene: TRBD2; V gene: TRBV27; CDR3 protein: CASSLRGGKRDTGELFF; CDR3 DNA: TGTGCCAGCAGTTTACGGGGGGGAAAGAGGGACACCGGGGAGCTGTTTTTT
clone size: NA; J gene: TRBJ2-2; D gene: NA; V gene: TRBV5-7; CDR3 protein: CASSLRLERCTGELFF; CDR3 DNA: TGTGCCAGCAGCTTGCGACTAGAACGGTGCACCGGGGAGCTGTTTTTT
clone size: NA; J gene: TRBJ2-7; D gene: TRBD2; V gene: TRBV7-2; CDR3 protein: CASSNRAGTSRDEQYF; CDR3 DNA: TGTGCCAGCAGCAACAGGGCGGGGACTAGCCGCGACGAGCAGTACTTC
clone size: NA; J gene: TRBJ1-2; D gene: TRBD1; V gene: TRBV5-1; CDR3 protein: CASSPGTGGYGYTF; CDR3 DNA: TGCGCCAGCAGCCCGGGGACAGGAGGCTATGGCTACACCTTC
clone size: NA; J gene: TRBJ2-5; D gene: TRBD1; V gene: TRBV7-6; CDR3 protein: CASSLTYRTGRIETQYF; CDR3 DNA: TGTGCCAGCAGCTTGACCTACCGGACAGGGAGGATCGAGACCCAGTACTTC
clone size: NA; J gene: TRBJ1-5; D gene: NA; V gene: TRBV7-9; CDR3 protein: CASSLASGVSNQPQHF; CDR3 DNA: TGTGCCAGCAGCTTAGCTTCAGGGGTAAGCAATCAGCCCCAGCATTTT
clone size: once; J gene: TRBJ1-4; D gene: NA; V gene: TRBV7-2; CDR3 protein: CASSFFNSEKLFF; CDR3 DNA: TGTGCCAGCAGCTTTTTTAACAGCGAAAAACTGTTTTTT
clone size: NA; J gene: TRBJ1-4; D gene: NA; V gene: TRBV7-9; CDR3 protein: CASSSSQGSGKKLFF; CDR3 DNA: TGTGCCAGCAGCTCCTCACAGGGATCGGGAAAAAAACTGTTTTTT
clone size: NA; J gene: TRBJ1-1; D gene: TRBD1; V gene: TRBV11-2; CDR3 protein: CATMRQGGTEAFF; CDR3 DNA: TGTGCCACTATGCGACAGGGGGGGACTGAAGCTTTCTTT
clone size: NA; J gene: TRBJ1-2; D gene: NA; V gene: TRBV20-1; CDR3 protein: CSASQANYGYTF; CDR3 DNA: TGCAGTGCTAGTCAGGCGAACTATGGCTACACCTTC
clone size: NA; J gene: TRBJ2-2; D gene: TRBD1; V gene: TRBV9; CDR3 protein: CASSVGQGGNTGELFF; CDR3 DNA: TGTGCCAGCAGCGTAGGACAGGGGGGTAACACCGGGGAGCTGTTTTTT
clone size: NA; J gene: TRBJ2-3; D gene: NA; V gene: TRBV7-8; CDR3 protein: CASSLERGSTDTQYF; CDR3 DNA: TGTGCCAGCAGCTTAGAGCGCGGTAGCACAGATACGCAGTATTTT
clone size: NA; J gene: TRBJ2-1; D gene: NA; V gene: TRBV6-5; CDR3 protein: CASRGLGGNNEQFF; CDR3 DNA: TGTGCCAGCAGGGGACTGGGAGGCAACAATGAGCAGTTCTTC
clone size: NA; J gene: TRBJ2-7; D gene: TRBD2; V gene: TRBV3-1/TRBV3-2; CDR3 protein: CASRSAGGPDEQYF; CDR3 DNA: TGTGCCAGTAGGTCAGCGGGAGGGCCGGACGAGCAGTACTTC
clone size: NA; J gene: TRBJ1-2; D gene: NA; V gene: TRBV5-4; CDR3 protein: CASSLEDNNYGYTF; CDR3 DNA: TGTGCCAGCAGCTTGGAGGACAACAACTATGGCTACACCTTC